The TCR beta chain described here comes from a study of T cell changes during pregnancy in multiple sclerosis. The repertoire was sequenced with immunoSEQ multiplex PCR; TCRdb's copy has only in-frame clones and lacks some. This table has about 30,000 clones, roughly nine tenths appearing once. Germline V gene lookup returns CDR1 MGHRA and CDR2 YSYEKL. Trimming cost V 0 bases and J 6 bases, with 15 bases left between them. The length of the CDR3 is 15 residues. The TCR comes from a female donor with multiple sclerosis, enrolled in a pregnancy study. This chain joins TRBV4-1 and TRBJ2-7; weak D call: TRBD2 (7 bases). The material was CD8+ T cells from peripheral blood mononuclear cells, obtained before pregnancy. CDR3 nucleotides: TGCGCCAGCAGCCAAGAGGTCGGGGGGCGCGCCGAGCAGTACTTC. This encodes CASSQEVGGRAEQYF.